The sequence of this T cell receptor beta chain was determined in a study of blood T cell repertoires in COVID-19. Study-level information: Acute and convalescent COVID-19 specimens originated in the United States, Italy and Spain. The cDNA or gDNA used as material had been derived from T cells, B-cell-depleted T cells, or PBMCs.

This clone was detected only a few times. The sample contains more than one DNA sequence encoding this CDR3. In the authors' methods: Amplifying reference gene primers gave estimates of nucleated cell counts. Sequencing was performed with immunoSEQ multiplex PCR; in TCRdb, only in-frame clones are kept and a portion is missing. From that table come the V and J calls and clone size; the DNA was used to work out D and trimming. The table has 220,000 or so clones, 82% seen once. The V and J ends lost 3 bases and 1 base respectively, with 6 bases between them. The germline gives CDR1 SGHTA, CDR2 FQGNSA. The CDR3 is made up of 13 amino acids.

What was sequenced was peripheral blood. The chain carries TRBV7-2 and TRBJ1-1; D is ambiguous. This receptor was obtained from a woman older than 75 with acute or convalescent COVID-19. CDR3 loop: CASSFTENTEAFF. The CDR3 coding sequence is TGTGCCAGCAGCTTTACAGAGAACACTGAAGCTTTCTTT.